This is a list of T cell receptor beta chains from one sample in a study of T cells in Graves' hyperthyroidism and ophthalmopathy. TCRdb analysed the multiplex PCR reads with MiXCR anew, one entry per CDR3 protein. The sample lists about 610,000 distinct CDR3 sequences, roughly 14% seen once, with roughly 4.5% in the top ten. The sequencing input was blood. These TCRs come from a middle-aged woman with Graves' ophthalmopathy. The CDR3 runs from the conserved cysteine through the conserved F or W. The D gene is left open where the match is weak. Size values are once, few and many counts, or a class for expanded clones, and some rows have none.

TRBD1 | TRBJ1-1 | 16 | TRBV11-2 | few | CASRNRGGRGSTEAFF | TGTGCCAGCCGAAACAGGGGTGGACGTGGTAGCACTGAAGCTTTCTTT
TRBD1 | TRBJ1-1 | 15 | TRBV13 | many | CASSVGQGVVTEAFF | TGTGCCAGCAGCGTGGGACAGGGCGTTGTCACTGAAGCTTTCTTT
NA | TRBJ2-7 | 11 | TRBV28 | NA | CASHGGIEQYF | TGTGCCAGCCACGGCGGGATAGAGCAGTACTTC
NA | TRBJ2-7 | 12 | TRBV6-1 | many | CASSETQDEQYF | TGTGCCAGCAGTGAAACTCAGGACGAGCAGTACTTC
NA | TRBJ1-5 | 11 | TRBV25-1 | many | CASSGWGPQHF | TGTGCCAGCAGTGGCTGGGGACCCCAGCATTTT
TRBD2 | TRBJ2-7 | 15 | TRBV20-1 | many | CSARPISGRAYEQYF | TGCAGTGCTAGGCCGATTAGCGGGAGGGCCTACGAGCAGTACTTC
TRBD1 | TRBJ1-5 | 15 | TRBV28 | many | CASSSPGQGFQPQHF | TGTGCCAGCAGTTCGCCGGGACAGGGTTTTCAGCCCCAGCATTTT
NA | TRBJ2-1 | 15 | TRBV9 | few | CASSVVLEGWNEQFF | TGTGCCAGCAGCGTAGTACTGGAAGGGTGGAATGAGCAGTTCTTC
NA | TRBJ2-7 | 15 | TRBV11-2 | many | CASSSPSEAAYEQYF | TGTGCCAGCAGCTCCCCCAGCGAAGCCGCCTACGAGCAGTACTTC
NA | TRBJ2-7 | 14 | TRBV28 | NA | CASSSEPLFREQYF | TGTGCCAGCAGTTCGGAACCTCTCTTTCGCGAGCAGTACTTC
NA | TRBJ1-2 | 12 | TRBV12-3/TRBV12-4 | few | CASSVRVNGYTF | TGTGCCAGCAGTGTCAGGGTTAATGGCTACACCTTC
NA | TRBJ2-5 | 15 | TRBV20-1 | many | CSAREAQDLRYTQYF | TGCAGTGCTAGAGAGGCCCAGGACTTAAGATATACCCAGTACTTC
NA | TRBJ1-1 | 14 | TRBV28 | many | CASRRRRLNTEAFF | TGTGCCAGCAGGAGACGACGGTTAAACACTGAAGCTTTCTTT
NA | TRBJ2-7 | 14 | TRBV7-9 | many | CASSFDSARDEQYF | TGTGCCAGCAGCTTTGACTCCGCTCGCGACGAGCAGTACTTC
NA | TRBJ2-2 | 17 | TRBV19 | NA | CASSPPGATANTGELFF | TGTGCCAGTAGCCCTCCTGGCGCCACCGCGAACACCGGGGAGCTGTTTTTT
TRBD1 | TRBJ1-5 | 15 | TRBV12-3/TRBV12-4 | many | CASSPGQGAVQPQHF | TGTGCCAGCAGCCCCGGACAGGGGGCGGTTCAGCCCCAGCATTTT
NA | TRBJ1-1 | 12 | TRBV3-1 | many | CASSQRGTEAFF | TGTGCCAGCAGCCAACGCGGCACTGAAGCTTTCTTT
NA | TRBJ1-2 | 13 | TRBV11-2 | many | CALGPGHSYGYTF | TGTGCCCTAGGACCGGGACATAGCTATGGCTACACCTTC
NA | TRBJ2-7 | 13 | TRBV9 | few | CASSVGEGSEQYF | TGTGCCAGCAGCGTAGGTGAAGGTTCCGAGCAGTACTTC
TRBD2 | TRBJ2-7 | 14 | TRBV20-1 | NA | CSVPRLAGAYEQYF | TGCAGTGTTCCTCGACTAGCGGGAGCCTACGAGCAGTACTTC
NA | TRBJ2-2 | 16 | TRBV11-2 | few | CASSGRQDANTGELFF | TGTGCCAGCAGCGGTCGACAGGACGCGAACACCGGGGAGCTGTTTTTT
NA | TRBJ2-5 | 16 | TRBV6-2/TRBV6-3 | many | CASSFPPDTSQETQYF | TGTGCCAGCAGTTTCCCGCCGGACACAAGCCAAGAGACCCAGTACTTC
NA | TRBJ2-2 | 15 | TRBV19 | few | CATSTPPMNTGELFF | TGTGCCACTTCCACACCCCCCATGAACACCGGGGAGCTGTTTTTT
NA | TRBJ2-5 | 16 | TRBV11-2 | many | CASSLGLQGIRETQYF | TGTGCCAGCAGCTTAGGATTACAGGGAATCCGGGAGACCCAGTACTTC
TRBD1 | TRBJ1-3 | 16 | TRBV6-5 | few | CASSYDWDSSGNTVYF | TGTGCCAGCAGTTACGACTGGGACAGCTCTGGAAACACCGTATATTTT
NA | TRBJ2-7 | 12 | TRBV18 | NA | CASSPTIYEQYF | TGTGCCAGCTCACCAACGATCTACGAGCAGTACTTC